This T cell receptor (beta chain) came from a study of CD8 T cells in Susac syndrome. Study results and limitations: The TCR sequencing and HLA analysis in the study involved a relatively small number of individuals, as the study acknowledged.

Germline values: CDR1 GTSNPN, CDR2 SVGIG (reference sequence). V was clipped by 0 bases and J by 6 bases; unmatched bases: 4. The CDR3 loop spans 15 amino acids. Comment on this clonotype: As yet, its antigen is unknown.

An amount of RNA that ranged from roughly 0.45 to 1 ug was reverse transcribed with random hexamers. Coverage of TCR beta CDR3 amplification by immunoSEQ multiplex PCR extended to 54 Vbeta and 13 Jbeta. TCRdb recomputed calls from the immunoSEQ multiplex PCR reads with MiXCR, one row per CDR3 protein. The data contain 150,000 or so distinct CDR3 sequences, roughly 95% of them singletons. The multiple sclerosis control group comprised treatment-naive patients with stable or active relapsing-remitting disease. Negative isolation was used for CD8+ and CD4+ T cells and FACS enrichment for TEMRA cells. The chain employs TRBV30 and TRBJ1-5, with TRBD1 matching over 11 bases. The material sequenced was CD4+ T cells from PBMCs. This clonotype was obtained from a human donor with multiple sclerosis. CDR3 in amino acids: CAWSVRDRGSQPQHF. Here the CDR3 DNA reads TGTGCCTGGAGTGTACGGGACAGGGGGTCTCAGCCCCAGCATTTT. Complete variable domain (other parts from reference TRBV30 and TRBJ1-5): SQTIHQWPATLVQPVGSPLSLECTVEGTSNPNLYWYRQAAGRGLQLLFYSVGIGQISSEVPQNLSASRPQDRQFILSSKKLLLSDSGFYLCAWSVRDRGSQPQHFGDGTRLSIL.